These 5 T cell receptor beta chains came from one sample sequenced in a study of CD8 T cells in ankylosing spondylitis (TCRdb year 2017). Libraries came from 5' RACE. Instrument on record: Illumina HiSeq 2500. In-frame beta chains were kept once TCRdb had trimmed the public reads at Q25 with fastp and called clones with MiXCR. Every distinct CDR3 protein forms one entry, paired with its most common genes and DNA. Present in this sample are 220,000 or so distinct CDR3 sequences, roughly 10% of which were seen just once. The ten largest account for about a fifth of the sample. The sequenced sample was blood, either unsorted or a sorted T cell fraction (not recorded which). Source of these receptors: a male donor with ankylosing spondylitis or in good health (not recorded which).

A few counts support this clonotype. The J gene is TRBJ2-3, the V gene TRBV28, with 7 bases aligning to TRBD2. CDR1 is MDHEN and CDR2 is SYDVKM in the germline V gene. V was clipped by 5 bases and J by 6 bases; unmatched bases: 14. This CDR3 is 16 amino acids long. The CDR3 DNA follows: TGTGCCAGCAGTGCCCGAGGGGCGGGGGAAGGCGATACGCAGTATTTT. It encodes CASSARGAGEGDTQYF.

The chain is built from TRBV7-2 and TRBJ2-3; maybe TRBD1 (6 bases). The CDR3 extends over 14 amino acids. The V gene's germline CDR1 is SGHTA and CDR2 FQGNSA. V lost 1 base and J 2 bases, leaving 7 bases between the germline ends. CDR3 residues: CASSLDRVTDTQYF. DNA for the CDR3: TGTGCCAGCAGCTTAGACAGGGTCACAGATACGCAGTATTTT.

This clonotype turned up a few times. This rearrangement joins TRBV28 to TRBJ1-6, with 8 bases identical to TRBD1. CDR1 MDHEN and CDR2 SYDVKM come from the germline V gene. The CDR3 spans 15 residues. V shed 5 bases and J 0 bases; nucleotides not matched to a gene: 0. CDR3 loop: CASSQGASYNSPLHF. The DNA for the CDR3 is TGTGCCAGCAGTCAGGGGGCCTCCTATAATTCACCCCTCCACTTT.

The chain couples TRBV9 to TRBJ2-5, with 8 bases that match TRBD2. Looked up from germline, CDR1 is SGDLS and CDR2 is YYNGEE. V gave up 3 bases and J gave up 0 bases; unmatched junction bases: 7. The CDR3 extends over 16 amino acids. In DNA form, the CDR3 reads TGTGCCAGCAGCGCGAGGGCTAGCGGGTACCAAGAGACCCAGTACTTC. This translates into CASSARASGYQETQYF.

In this sample, this clonotype turned up a few times. The rearrangement links TRBV21-1 to TRBJ2-2; TRBD2 was called by the table and not checked on the DNA. TRBV21-1 is recorded as a pseudogene. This CDR3 spans 16 amino acids. CDR3 nucleotides: TGTGCCAGCAGCAAGGTCACTAGCAGATTCACCGGGGAGCTGTTTTTT. Amino acids: CASSKVTSRFTGELFF.